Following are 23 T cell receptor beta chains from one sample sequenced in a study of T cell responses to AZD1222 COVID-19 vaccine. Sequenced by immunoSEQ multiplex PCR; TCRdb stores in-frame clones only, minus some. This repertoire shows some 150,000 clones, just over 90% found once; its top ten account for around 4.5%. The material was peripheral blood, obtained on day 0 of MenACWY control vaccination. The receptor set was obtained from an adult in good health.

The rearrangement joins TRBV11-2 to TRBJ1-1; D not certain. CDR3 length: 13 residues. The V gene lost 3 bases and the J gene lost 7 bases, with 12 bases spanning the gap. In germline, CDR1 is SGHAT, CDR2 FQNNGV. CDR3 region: CASSFGIVGEAFF. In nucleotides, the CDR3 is TGTGCCAGCAGCTTCGGTATTGTGGGTGAAGCTTTCTTT.

The CDR3 region is CASSLSPIAGSSYNEQFF. The CDR3 DNA reads as TGTGCCAGCAGTTTATCGCCCATTGCGGGGAGCTCCTACAATGAGCAGTTCTTC. The J gene is TRBJ2-1, the V gene TRBV27; a possible D gene is TRBD2 (6 bases). Germline loops: CDR1 MNHEY, CDR2 SMNVEV (reference sequence). V shed 0 bases and J shed 0 bases, with 15 bases lying between them. This CDR3 has 18 amino acids.

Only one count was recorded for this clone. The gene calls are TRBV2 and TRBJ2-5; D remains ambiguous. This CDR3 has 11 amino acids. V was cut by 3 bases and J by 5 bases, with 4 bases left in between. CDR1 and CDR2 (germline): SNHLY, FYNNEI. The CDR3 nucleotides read TGTGCCAGCAGTGACGGGGAGACCCAGTACTTC. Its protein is CASSDGETQYF. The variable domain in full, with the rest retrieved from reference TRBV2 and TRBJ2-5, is EPEVTQTPSHQVTQMGQEVILRCVPISNHLYFYWYRQILGQKVEFLVSFYNNEISEKSEIFDDQFSVERPDGSNFTLKIRSTKLEDSAMYFCASSDGETQYFGPGTRLLVL.

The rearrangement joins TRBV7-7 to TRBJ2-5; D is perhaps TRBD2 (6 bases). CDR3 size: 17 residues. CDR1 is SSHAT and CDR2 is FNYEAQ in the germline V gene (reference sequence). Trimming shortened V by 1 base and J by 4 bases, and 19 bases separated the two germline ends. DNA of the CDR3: TGTGCCAGCAGCTTAGAGTCGGGACCCGGGGGTGGAGAGACCCAGTACTTC. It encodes CASSLESGPGGGETQYF.

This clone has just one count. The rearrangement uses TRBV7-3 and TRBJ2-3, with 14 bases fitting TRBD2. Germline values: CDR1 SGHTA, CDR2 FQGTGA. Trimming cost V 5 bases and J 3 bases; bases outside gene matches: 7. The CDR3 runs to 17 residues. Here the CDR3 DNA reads TGTGCCAGCAGCCCTGGGACTAGCGGGAGTGGTACAGATACGCAGTATTTT. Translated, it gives CASSPGTSGSGTDTQYF.

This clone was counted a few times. The DNA of the CDR3 is TGTGCCAGCAGTGAATTTACGCAGTATTTT. Its translation is CASSEFTQYF. V is TRBV6-1 and J is TRBJ2-3; the D is unclear. Germline V gives CDR1 MNHNS, CDR2 SASEGT. This CDR3 spans 10 amino acids. The ends were cut back, 2 bases at V and 8 bases at J, with 2 bases in the middle.

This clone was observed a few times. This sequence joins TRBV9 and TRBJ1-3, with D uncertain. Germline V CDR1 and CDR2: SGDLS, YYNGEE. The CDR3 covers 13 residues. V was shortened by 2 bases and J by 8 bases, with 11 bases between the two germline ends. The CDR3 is CASSVHVWDTIYF. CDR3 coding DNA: TGTGCCAGCAGCGTTCACGTGTGGGACACCATATATTTT. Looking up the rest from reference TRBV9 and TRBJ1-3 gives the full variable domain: DSGVTQTPKHLITATGQRVTLRCSPRSGDLSVYWYQQSLDQGLQFLIQYYNGEERAKGNILERFSAQQFPDLHSELNLSSLELGDSALYFCASSVHVWDTIYFGEGSWLTVV.

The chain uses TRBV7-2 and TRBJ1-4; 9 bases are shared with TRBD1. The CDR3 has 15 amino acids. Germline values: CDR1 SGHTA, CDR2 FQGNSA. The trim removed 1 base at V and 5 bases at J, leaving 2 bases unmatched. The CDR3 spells CASSLEGTGNEKLFF. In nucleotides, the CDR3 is TGTGCCAGCAGCTTAGAAGGGACAGGGAATGAAAAACTGTTTTTT.

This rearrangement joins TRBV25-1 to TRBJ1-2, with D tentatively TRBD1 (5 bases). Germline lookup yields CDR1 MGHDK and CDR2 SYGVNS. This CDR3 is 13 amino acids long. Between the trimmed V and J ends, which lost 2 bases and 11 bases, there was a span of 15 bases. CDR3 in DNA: TGTGCCAGCAGTGAACAGGGACCCCCGTCGTACACCTTC. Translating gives CASSEQGPPSYTF.

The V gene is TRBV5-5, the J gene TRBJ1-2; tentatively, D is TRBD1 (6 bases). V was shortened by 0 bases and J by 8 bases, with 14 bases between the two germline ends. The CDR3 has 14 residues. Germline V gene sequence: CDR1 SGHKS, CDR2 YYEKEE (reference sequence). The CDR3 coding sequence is TGTGCCAGCAGCTTGGGACCGACAGGCGGGGGCTACACCTTC. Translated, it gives CASSLGPTGGGYTF.

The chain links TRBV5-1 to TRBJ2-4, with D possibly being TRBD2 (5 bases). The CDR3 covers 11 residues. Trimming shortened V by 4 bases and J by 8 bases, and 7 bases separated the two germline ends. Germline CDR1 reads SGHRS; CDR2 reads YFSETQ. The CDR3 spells CASSAGDIQYF. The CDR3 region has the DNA TGCGCCAGCAGCGCCGGGGACATTCAGTACTTC.

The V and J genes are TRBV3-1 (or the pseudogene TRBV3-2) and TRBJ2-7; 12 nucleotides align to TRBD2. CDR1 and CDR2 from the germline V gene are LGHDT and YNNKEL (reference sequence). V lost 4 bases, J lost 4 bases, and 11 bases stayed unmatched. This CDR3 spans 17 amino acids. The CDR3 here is CASSPLTSGGFVYEQYF. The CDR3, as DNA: TGTGCCAGCAGCCCGTTGACTAGCGGGGGATTCGTTTACGAGCAGTACTTC.

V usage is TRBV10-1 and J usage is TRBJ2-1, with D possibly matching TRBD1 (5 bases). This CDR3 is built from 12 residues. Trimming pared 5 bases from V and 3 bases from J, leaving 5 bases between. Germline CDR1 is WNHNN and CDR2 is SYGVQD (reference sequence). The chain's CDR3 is CASSTGYNEQFF. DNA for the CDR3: TGCGCCAGCAGTACAGGCTACAATGAGCAGTTCTTC.

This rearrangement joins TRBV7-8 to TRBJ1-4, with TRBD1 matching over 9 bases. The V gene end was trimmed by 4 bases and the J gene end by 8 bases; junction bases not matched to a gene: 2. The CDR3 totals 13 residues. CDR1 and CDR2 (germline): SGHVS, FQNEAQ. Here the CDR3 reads CASSWGQGEKLFF. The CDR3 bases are TGTGCCAGCAGCTGGGGACAGGGAGAAAAACTGTTTTTT.

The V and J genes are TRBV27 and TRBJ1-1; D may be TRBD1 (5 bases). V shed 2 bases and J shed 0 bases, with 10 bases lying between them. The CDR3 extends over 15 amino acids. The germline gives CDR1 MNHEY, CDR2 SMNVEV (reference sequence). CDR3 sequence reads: CASSLQGRLNTEAFF. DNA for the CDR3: TGTGCCAGCAGTTTACAGGGACGCTTGAACACTGAAGCTTTCTTT.

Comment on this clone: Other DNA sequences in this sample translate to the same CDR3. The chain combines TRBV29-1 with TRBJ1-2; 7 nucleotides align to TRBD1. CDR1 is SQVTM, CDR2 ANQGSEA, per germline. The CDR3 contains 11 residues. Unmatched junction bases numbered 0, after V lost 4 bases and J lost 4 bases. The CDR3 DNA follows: TGCAGCGTTGGGACAGGCTATGGCTACACCTTC. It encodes CSVGTGYGYTF. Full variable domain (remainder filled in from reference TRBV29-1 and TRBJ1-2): SAVISQKPSRDICQRGTSLTIQCQVDSQVTMMFWYRQQPGQSLTLIATANQGSEATYESGFVIDKFPISRPNLTFSTLTVSNMSPEDSSIYLCSVGTGYGYTFGSGTRLTVV.

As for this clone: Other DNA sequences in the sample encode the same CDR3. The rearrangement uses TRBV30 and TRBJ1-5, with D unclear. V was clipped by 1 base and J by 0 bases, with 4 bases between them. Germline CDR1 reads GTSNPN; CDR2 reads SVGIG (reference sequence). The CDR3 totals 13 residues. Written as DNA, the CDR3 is TGTGCCTGGAGTGGGGATAGCAATCAGCCCCAGCATTTT. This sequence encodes CAWSGDSNQPQHF.

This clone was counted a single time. This CDR3 reads CASSLFWGTGELFF. As DNA, the CDR3 is TGTGCCAGCAGCTTGTTTTGGGGGACCGGGGAGCTGTTTTTT. The V and J genes are TRBV11-2 and TRBJ2-2; either TRBD1 or TRBD2 may supply D (5 bases each). The CDR3 consists of 14 residues. The germline gives CDR1 SGHAT, CDR2 FQNNGV. Trimming shortened V by 3 bases and J by 5 bases, and 10 bases separated the two germline ends.

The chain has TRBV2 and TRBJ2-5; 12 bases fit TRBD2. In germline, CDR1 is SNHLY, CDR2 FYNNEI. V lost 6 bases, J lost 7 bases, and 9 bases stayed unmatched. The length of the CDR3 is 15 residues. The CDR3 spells CASRRLAGAGGTQYF. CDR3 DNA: TGTGCCAGCAGGCGACTAGCGGGAGCGGGCGGGACCCAGTACTTC.

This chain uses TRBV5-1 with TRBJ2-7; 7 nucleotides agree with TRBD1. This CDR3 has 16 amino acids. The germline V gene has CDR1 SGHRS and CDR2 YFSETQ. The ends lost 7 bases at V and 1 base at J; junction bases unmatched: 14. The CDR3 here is CASRRTGTPASYEQYF. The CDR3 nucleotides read TGCGCCAGCCGACGGACAGGAACACCCGCTTCCTACGAGCAGTACTTC.

The CDR3 spells CASSQSRGNGYTF. The CDR3, as DNA: TGTGCCAGCAGCCAATCGAGGGGGAACGGCTACACCTTC. The chain has TRBV3-1 (or the pseudogene TRBV3-2) and TRBJ1-2, with TRBD1 as a possible D gene (6 bases). This CDR3 spans 13 amino acids. The germline CDR1 and CDR2 sequences are LGHDT and YNNKEL (reference sequence). Deletions cut 2 bases from V and 8 bases from J, with 12 bases between.

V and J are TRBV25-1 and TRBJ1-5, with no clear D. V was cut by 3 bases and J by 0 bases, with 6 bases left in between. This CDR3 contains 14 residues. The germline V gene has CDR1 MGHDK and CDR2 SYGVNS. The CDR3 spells CASSEQDSNQPQHF. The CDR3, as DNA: TGTGCCAGCAGTGAGCAGGATAGCAATCAGCCCCAGCATTTT.

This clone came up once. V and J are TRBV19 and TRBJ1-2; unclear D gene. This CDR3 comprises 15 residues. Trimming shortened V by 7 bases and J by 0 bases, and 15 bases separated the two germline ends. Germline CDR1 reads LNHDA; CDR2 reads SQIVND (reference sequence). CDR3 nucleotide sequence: TGTGCCAGTAACTCCGGACGCCAAGCTAACTATGGCTACACCTTC. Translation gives CASNSGRQANYGYTF. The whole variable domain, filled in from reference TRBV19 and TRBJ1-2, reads DGGITQSPKYLFRKEGQNVTLSCEQNLNHDAMYWYRQDPGQGLRLIYYSQIVNDFQKGDIAEGYSVSREKKESFPLTVTSAQKNPTAFYLCASNSGRQANYGYTFGSGTRLTVV.